Each of the 22 T cell receptor beta chains below was sequenced from the same sample in a study of T cell repertoires in cytomegalovirus infection. A single record per CDR3 protein comes from TCRdb applying MiXCR to the reads. Among 200,000 to 250,000 distinct CDR3 sequences listed, 5% to 8.5% were seen once. Specimen: PBMCs. These receptors all come from a human donor in good health (CMV status not recorded). Some clones in this sample may be carry-over from other donors' samples.

This clonotype was picked up many times. The chain uses TRBV5-6 and TRBJ2-7; perhaps TRBD1 as D (6 bases). The CDR3 sequence is 15 residues long. V shed 3 bases and J shed 5 bases, with 18 bases lying between them. Germline V lookup: CDR1 SGHDT, CDR2 YYEEEE. The DNA for the CDR3 is TGTGCCAGCAGCTGGCGGGCAGGGGTGGGAAACGAGCAGTACTTC. Its translation: CASSWRAGVGNEQYF. The full variable domain, with the rest looked up from reference TRBV5-6 and TRBJ2-7, is DAGVTQSPTHLIKTRGQQVTLRCSPKSGHDTVSWYQQALGQGPQFIFQYYEEEERQRGNFPDRFSGHQFPNYSSELNVNALLLGDSALYLCASSWRAGVGNEQYFGPGTRLTVT.

This clonotype was recorded many times. This rearrangement joins TRBV2 to TRBJ1-1; no definite D call. The V and J ends lost 6 bases and 4 bases respectively, with 12 bases between them. The germline CDR1 and CDR2 sequences are SNHLY and FYNNEI. There are 13 residues in the CDR3. The CDR3 reads CASRPGLGTEAFF. The DNA of the CDR3 is TGTGCCAGCAGGCCGGGGTTAGGCACTGAAGCTTTCTTT.

The table lists this clonotype with many counts. J is TRBJ2-7 and V is TRBV28; perhaps D is TRBD1 or TRBD2 (5 bases each). The ends were cut back, 7 bases at V and 5 bases at J, with 15 bases in the middle. CDR1 MDHEN and CDR2 SYDVKM come from the germline V gene. The CDR3 spans 13 residues. CDR3 nucleotide sequence: TGTGCCAGCAACCTTCCGTGGGGGAACGAGCAGTACTTC. Translating it yields CASNLPWGNEQYF. Together with reference TRBV28 and TRBJ2-7, the CDR3 gives the full variable domain: DVKVTQSSRYLVKRTGEKVFLECVQDMDHENMFWYRQDPGLGLRLIYFSYDVKMKEKGDIPEGYSVSREKKERFSLILESASTNQTSMYLCASNLPWGNEQYFGPGTRLTVT.

This clonotype has at least ten counts. This chain joins TRBV20-1 and TRBJ2-7; TRBD2 is a possible D gene (6 bases). The V end was cut by 3 bases, the J end by 0 bases, with 18 bases between. CDR1 and CDR2 (germline): DFQATT, SNEGSKA (reference sequence). The CDR3 spans 16 residues. Written as DNA, the CDR3 is TGCAGTGCTAGGCCATTCGTCTCGGGGGTCTCCTACGAGCAGTACTTC. Its translation is CSARPFVSGVSYEQYF.

This clonotype was detected many times. V gene TRBV4-2 combines with J gene TRBJ2-7, with unresolved D. Germline CDR1 is LGHNA and CDR2 is YNFKEQ. CDR3 size: 11 residues. V was cut by 0 bases and J by 7 bases, with 4 bases left in between. CDR3 residues: CASSQEREQYF. The CDR3 nucleotides are TGTGCCAGCAGCCAAGAAAGAGAGCAGTACTTC.

This clonotype has at least ten counts. V is TRBV7-3 and J is TRBJ2-1; either TRBD1 or TRBD2 may fit D (6 bases each). Per the germline V gene, CDR1 is SGHTA and CDR2 is FQGTGA. The CDR3 has 15 amino acids. V was shortened by 5 bases and J by 2 bases, with 13 bases between the two germline ends. The CDR3 loop reads CASSVGGLPYNEQFF. Here the CDR3 DNA reads TGTGCCAGCAGCGTCGGGGGCCTACCCTACAATGAGCAGTTCTTC.

This clonotype was picked up many times. This chain uses TRBV11-2 with TRBJ2-3, with 8 nucleotides matching TRBD2. J lost 2 bases, V lost 4 bases, and 14 bases had no gene match. The CDR3 is 18 residues long. Germline CDR1 reads SGHAT; CDR2 reads FQNNGV. The CDR3 loop reads CASSSPGGGRGNTDTQYF. CDR3 in DNA: TGTGCCAGCAGCTCCCCGGGGGGGGGCCGAGGTAACACAGATACGCAGTATTTT. Supplemented by reference TRBV11-2 and TRBJ2-3, the full variable domain reads EAGVAQSPRYKIIEKRQSVAFWCNPISGHATLYWYQQILGQGPKLLIQFQNNGVVDDSQLPKDRFSAERLKGVDSTLKIQPAKLEDSAVYLCASSSPGGGRGNTDTQYFGPGTRLTVL.

This clonotype was observed a handful of times. V usage is TRBV27 and J usage is TRBJ1-6, with D hard to call. Germline V gene lookup returns CDR1 MNHEY and CDR2 SMNVEV (reference sequence). The CDR3 is made up of 16 amino acids. Trimming pared 2 bases from V and 9 bases from J, leaving 17 bases between. CDR3 nucleotide sequence: TGTGCCAGCAGTTTAGACGCACTAGACCGCAGTTCACCCCTCCACTTT. Translated, it gives CASSLDALDRSSPLHF.

This clonotype appeared a few times. This chain uses TRBV5-1 with TRBJ1-1; 7 bases fit TRBD1. The V gene's germline CDR1 is SGHRS and CDR2 YFSETQ. V lost 1 base, J lost 2 bases, and 8 bases stayed unmatched. This CDR3 has 16 amino acids. The CDR3, as DNA: TGCGCCAGCAGCTTGACCTCGGGACAGAGTAACACTGAAGCTTTCTTT. Amino acids: CASSLTSGQSNTEAFF.

This clonotype was recorded at least ten times. This chain joins TRBV7-2 and TRBJ1-1, with D perhaps TRBD1 (5 bases). The V end was cut by 1 base, the J end by 5 bases, with 14 bases between. The CDR3 loop spans 15 amino acids. Germline V gene sequence: CDR1 SGHTA, CDR2 FQGNSA. Written as DNA, the CDR3 is TGTGCCAGCAGCTTAGTAGTGGGGGTCGGGACTGAAGCTTTCTTT. It specifies CASSLVVGVGTEAFF.

The rearrangement uses TRBV11-2 and TRBJ1-4; D ambiguous. This CDR3 has 14 amino acids. Germline V gene data show CDR1 as SGHAT and CDR2 as FQNNGV. The V end lost 5 bases, the J end lost 5 bases, and 12 bases lay between the germline ends. As DNA, the CDR3 is TGTGCCAGCAGCCTAACGGATTCGAATGAAAAACTGTTTTTT. Its translation: CASSLTDSNEKLFF.

This clonotype has ten or more counts. This chain joins TRBV5-1 and TRBJ2-2; a possible D gene is TRBD1 (5 bases). CDR1 and CDR2 (germline): SGHRS, YFSETQ. V shed 4 bases and J shed 1 base, with 8 bases lying between them. The CDR3 is 14 amino acids. CDR3 in amino acids: CASSETGNTGELFF. The DNA for the CDR3 is TGCGCCAGCAGCGAAACAGGGAACACCGGGGAGCTGTTTTTT.

This clonotype was found many times. This rearrangement joins TRBV7-8 to TRBJ2-1; TRBD2 agrees at 11 bases. Germline V gives CDR1 SGHVS, CDR2 FQNEAQ. This CDR3 comprises 15 residues. V lost 5 bases to trimming and J lost 6 bases; unmatched junction nucleotides: 6. CDR3 loop: CASSISGTSGNEQFF. DNA of the CDR3: TGTGCCAGCAGCATCTCCGGGACTAGCGGCAATGAGCAGTTCTTC.

This clonotype was found many times. The chain carries TRBV19 and TRBJ2-1, with 10 positions matching TRBD1. The CDR3 extends over 14 amino acids. The V and J ends lost 5 bases and 8 bases, in that order; junction bases with no gene match: 6. The germline CDR1 and CDR2 sequences are LNHDA and SQIVND (reference sequence). As DNA, the CDR3 is TGTGCCAGTAGTCCACGGACAGGGGGAGATGAGCAGTTCTTC. As protein: CASSPRTGGDEQFF.

This clonotype was recorded at least ten times. The V call is TRBV7-2, the J call TRBJ1-6, with a tentative D call TRBD1 (6 bases). Germline V gives CDR1 SGHTA, CDR2 FQGNSA. The CDR3 loop spans 15 amino acids. The ends were cut back, 3 bases at V and 6 bases at J, with 12 bases in the middle. In DNA, the CDR3 is TGTGCCAGCAGCTTGACGGACAGCCTTAATTCACCCCTCCACTTT. Protein product: CASSLTDSLNSPLHF.

This clonotype was seen a handful of times. V and J are TRBV29-1 and TRBJ2-3; no definite D call. The CDR3 is 13 residues long. V gave up 8 bases and J gave up 1 base, with 13 bases separating them. Germline V CDR1 and CDR2: SQVTM, ANQGSEA. In DNA, the CDR3 is TGCAGCTCCAATCCGCACCGCACAGATACGCAGTATTTT. Encoded protein: CSSNPHRTDTQYF.

This clonotype was counted many times. The chain joins TRBV5-6 to TRBJ1-6; D is possibly TRBD1 (5 bases). The V gene lost 4 bases and the J gene lost 10 bases, with 12 bases spanning the gap. Germline-derived CDR1 and CDR2 are SGHDT and YYEEEE. The CDR3 extends over 13 amino acids. Here the CDR3 reads CASSQDRDSPLHF. The CDR3, as DNA: TGTGCCAGCAGCCAAGACAGAGACTCACCCCTCCACTTT.

This clonotype was observed many times. This chain links TRBV12-3 or TRBV12-4 with TRBJ2-3, with D possibly being TRBD1 or TRBD2 (5 bases each). The germline V and J ends were trimmed by 6 bases and 3 bases, with 22 bases remaining between them. The CDR3 covers 17 residues. CDR3 in DNA: TGTGCCAGCAGCCTCTTTGGGGGTATCCCAGATACAGATACGCAGTATTTT. It specifies CASSLFGGIPDTDTQYF.

This clonotype was seen repeatedly, ten times or more. V gene TRBV29-1 combines with J gene TRBJ2-7; possibly TRBD2 for D (5 bases). CDR3 length: 12 residues. The V gene's germline CDR1 is SQVTM and CDR2 ANQGSEA. V was shortened by 0 bases and J by 6 bases, with 9 bases between the two germline ends. CDR3 sequence reads: CSVEEYGVEQYF. Written as DNA, the CDR3 is TGCAGCGTTGAAGAGTACGGGGTCGAGCAGTACTTC.

This clonotype has a count of ten or more. CDR3 DNA sequence: TGTGCCTGTGGCCTAGCGGGGGGGTGGGAGACCCAGTACTTC. The encoded protein is CACGLAGGWETQYF. The chain carries TRBV30 and TRBJ2-5; 12 bases line up with TRBD2. CDR1 and CDR2 from the germline V gene are GTSNPN and SVGIG (reference sequence). V shed 6 bases, J shed 5 bases, and the junction held 7 bases outside the gene matches. CDR3 size: 14 residues.

This clonotype was seen many times. The rearrangement joins TRBV7-2 to TRBJ2-7; no reliable D call. Looked up from germline, CDR1 is SGHTA and CDR2 is FQGNSA. CDR3 length equals 15 residues. Trimming stripped 2 bases from V and 4 bases from J, with 15 bases between. Here the CDR3 DNA reads TGTGCCAGCAGCTTAAGCACCTTGCTTGCTTACGAGCAGTACTTC. This encodes CASSLSTLLAYEQYF.

This clonotype came up a few times. This CDR3 is CASSLVAGAVEAFF. The CDR3 DNA follows: TGTGCCAGCAGCTTAGTCGCAGGGGCGGTTGAAGCTTTCTTT. The gene calls are TRBV7-9 and TRBJ1-1; maybe TRBD1 (6 bases). V lost 1 base, J lost 7 bases, and 13 bases lay in between. There are 14 residues in the CDR3. Germline CDR1 SEHNR, CDR2 FQNEAQ (reference sequence).